The T cell receptor beta chain under discussion was sequenced for a study of blood T cell repertoires in COVID-19. About the research overall: Whether acute or convalescent, the COVID-19 samples came from the United States, Italy and Spain.

Germline loops: CDR1 LGHDT, CDR2 YNNKEL (reference sequence). Trimming took 5 bases from V and 6 from J, leaving 10 bases between them. This CDR3 is built from 13 residues. Here immunoSEQ multiplex PCR was the method, and the copy in TCRdb shows in-frame clones only, minus some. The table includes 300,000 to 350,000 clones, around four fifths detected once. Sequencing used peripheral blood. This receptor was obtained from a man aged 25-45 years with active or convalescent COVID-19. This chain joins TRBV3-1 (or the pseudogene TRBV3-2) and TRBJ2-2; maybe TRBD2 (6 bases). CDR3 bases: TGTGCCAGCAGCTCGGGAGCGGCCGGGGAGCTGTTTTTT. Translation gives CASSSGAAGELFF.